This TCR beta chain derives from a study of blood T cells in healthy people across ages. Primers used in a second PCR of roughly 6 to 12 cycles were a sample-barcoded 5' primer and a J-beta primer mix. Every sample produced at least 2.5 million CDR3-containing paired-end reads. TCRdb used MiXCR to reprocess the 5' RACE reads, holding one entry per CDR3 protein. The sample consists of some 1.5 million distinct CDR3 sequences, 28% of them appearing once. This clonotype was obtained from a woman aged 25 to 39 in good health. Sequencing input: blood.

The CDR3 sequence: CASGLADREGTQYF. CDR3 in DNA: TGTGCTAGTGGTTTGGCCGACAGGGAAGGTACGCAGTATTTT. V usage is TRBV12-5 and J usage is TRBJ2-3, with TRBD1 matching 7 bases. CDR3 length: 14 residues. Germline V gene lookup returns CDR1 LGHNT and CDR2 FRNRAP. Trimming at V came to 1 base and at J to 8 bases, leaving 6 bases not matched to a gene.